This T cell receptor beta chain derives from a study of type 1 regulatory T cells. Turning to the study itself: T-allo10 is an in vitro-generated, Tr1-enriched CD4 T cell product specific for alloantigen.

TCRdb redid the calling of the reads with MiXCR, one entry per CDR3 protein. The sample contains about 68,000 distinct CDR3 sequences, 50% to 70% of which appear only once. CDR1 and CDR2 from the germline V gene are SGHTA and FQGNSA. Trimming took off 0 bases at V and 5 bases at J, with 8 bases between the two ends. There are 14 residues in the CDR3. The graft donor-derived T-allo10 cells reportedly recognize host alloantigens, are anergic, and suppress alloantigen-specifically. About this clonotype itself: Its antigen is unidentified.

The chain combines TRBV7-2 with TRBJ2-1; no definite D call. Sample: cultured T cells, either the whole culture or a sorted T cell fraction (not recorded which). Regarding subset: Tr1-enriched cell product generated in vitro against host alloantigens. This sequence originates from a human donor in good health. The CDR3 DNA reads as TGTGCCAGCAGCTTAGCCGTACCGCACAATGAGCAGTTCTTC. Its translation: CASSLAVPHNEQFF.